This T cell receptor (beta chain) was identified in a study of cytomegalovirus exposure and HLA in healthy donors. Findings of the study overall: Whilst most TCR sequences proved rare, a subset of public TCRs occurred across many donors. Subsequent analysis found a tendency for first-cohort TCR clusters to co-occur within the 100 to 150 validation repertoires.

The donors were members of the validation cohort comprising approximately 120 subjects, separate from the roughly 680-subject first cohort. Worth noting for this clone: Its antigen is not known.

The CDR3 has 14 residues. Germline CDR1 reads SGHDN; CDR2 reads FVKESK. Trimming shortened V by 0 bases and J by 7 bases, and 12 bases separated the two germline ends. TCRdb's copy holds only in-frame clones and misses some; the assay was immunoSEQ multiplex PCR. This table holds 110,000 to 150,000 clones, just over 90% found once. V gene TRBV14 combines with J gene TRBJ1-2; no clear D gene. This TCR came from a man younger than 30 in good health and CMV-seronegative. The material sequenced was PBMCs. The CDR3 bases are TGTGCCAGCAGCCAAGATCCCGGGATCGGTGGCTACACCTTC. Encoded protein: CASSQDPGIGGYTF.